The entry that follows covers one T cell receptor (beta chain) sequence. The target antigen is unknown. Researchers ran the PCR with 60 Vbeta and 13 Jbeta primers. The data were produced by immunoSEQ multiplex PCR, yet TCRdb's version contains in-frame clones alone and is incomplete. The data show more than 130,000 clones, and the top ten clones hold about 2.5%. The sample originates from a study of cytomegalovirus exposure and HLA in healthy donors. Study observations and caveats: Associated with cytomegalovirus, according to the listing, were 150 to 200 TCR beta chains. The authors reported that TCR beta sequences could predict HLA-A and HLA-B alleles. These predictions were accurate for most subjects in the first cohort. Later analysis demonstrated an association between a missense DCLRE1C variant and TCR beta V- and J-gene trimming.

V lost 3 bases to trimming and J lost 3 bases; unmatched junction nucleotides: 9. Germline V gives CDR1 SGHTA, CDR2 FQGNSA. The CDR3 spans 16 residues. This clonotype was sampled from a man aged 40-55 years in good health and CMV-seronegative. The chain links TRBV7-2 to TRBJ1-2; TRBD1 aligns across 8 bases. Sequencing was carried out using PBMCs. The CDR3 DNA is TGTGCCAGCAGCTTGTACGTTCAGGGGGCGGACTATGGCTACACCTTC. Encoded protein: CASSLYVQGADYGYTF.